The 26 T cell receptor beta chains in this list originate from one sample, sequenced in a study of blood T cell repertoires in COVID-19. The protocol was immunoSEQ multiplex PCR, while the TCRdb copy is restricted to in-frame clones and leaves out a portion. The sample includes around 200,000 clones, more than 65% of them seen just once. Material for sequencing was peripheral blood. Receptors originate from a human donor with acute or convalescent COVID-19. The donor label of this sample is uncertain.

The V gene is TRBV6-5, the J gene TRBJ1-4; perhaps TRBD1 as D (6 bases). Trimming removed 4 bases at V and 11 bases at J, with 14 bases between. The CDR3 is 13 residues long. CDR1 and CDR2 (germline): MNHEY, SVGAGI. In DNA form, the CDR3 reads TGTGCCAGCAGTTCCTCACAGGGAGACAAACTGTTTTTT. It specifies CASSSSQGDKLFF.

V usage is TRBV19 and J usage is TRBJ2-3, with D perhaps matching TRBD1 (5 bases). Germline lookup yields CDR1 LNHDA and CDR2 SQIVND (reference sequence). The CDR3 loop spans 14 amino acids. Between the trimmed V and J ends, which lost 7 bases and 6 bases, there was a span of 17 bases. CDR3 DNA: TGTGCCAGTAACCCAGGGTTCATGTGGGATACGCAGTATTTT. It translates to CASNPGFMWDTQYF.

The J gene is TRBJ2-7, the V gene TRBV7-8, with 8 bases fitting TRBD1. Per the germline V gene, CDR1 is SGHVS and CDR2 is FQNEAQ. Trimming took 0 bases from V and 5 from J; bases not matched to a gene: 12. The CDR3 runs to 17 residues. Written as DNA, the CDR3 is TGTGCCAGCAGCTTAGCGCCACCTTGGACAGGGTCCCACGAGCAGTACTTC. This gives the protein CASSLAPPWTGSHEQYF.

The rearrangement joins TRBV6-5 to TRBJ1-2; a possible D gene is TRBD1 (5 bases). CDR3 size: 14 residues. Germline V gives CDR1 MNHEY, CDR2 SVGAGI. The germline V and J ends were trimmed by 4 bases and 3 bases, with 12 bases remaining between them. The CDR3 region has the DNA TGTGCCAGCAGTTCCAACTCGGGGGACTATGGCTACACCTTC. Encoded protein: CASSSNSGDYGYTF.

A single count supports this clone. The chain carries TRBV29-1 and TRBJ1-5, with D tentatively TRBD1 (6 bases). The germline V gene has CDR1 SQVTM and CDR2 ANQGSEA. The length of the CDR3 is 15 residues. The germline V and J ends were trimmed by 6 bases and 2 bases, with 17 bases remaining between them. Here the CDR3 reads CSVRTDPSGNQPQHF. The CDR3 nucleotides are TGCAGCGTCCGGACAGACCCATCTGGCAATCAGCCCCAGCATTTT. Full variable domain (remainder filled in from reference TRBV29-1 and TRBJ1-5): SAVISQKPSRDICQRGTSLTIQCQVDSQVTMMFWYRQQPGQSLTLIATANQGSEATYESGFVIDKFPISRPNLTFSTLTVSNMSPEDSSIYLCSVRTDPSGNQPQHFGDGTRLSIL.

This sequence joins TRBV5-4 and TRBJ2-6; 10 bases are shared with TRBD1. Germline loops: CDR1 SGHNT, CDR2 YYREEE (reference sequence). The trim removed 3 bases at V and 1 base at J, leaving 10 bases unmatched. There are 19 residues in the CDR3. The CDR3 bases are TGTGCCAGCAGCTCGGACCGGGACAGGGGTACGTCTGGGGCCAACGTCCTGACTTTC. Translating gives CASSSDRDRGTSGANVLTF.

This chain joins TRBV5-1 and TRBJ1-3; 8 bases align to TRBD1. CDR1 and CDR2 (germline): SGHRS, YFSETQ. The V gene end was trimmed by 0 bases and the J gene end by 0 bases; junction bases not matched to a gene: 5. CDR3 length equals 17 residues. The CDR3 region has the DNA TGCGCCAGCAGCTTGGTGCCAGGGGGCTCCTCTGGAAACACCATATATTTT. Translating it yields CASSLVPGGSSGNTIYF.

The chain couples TRBV25-1 to TRBJ2-5, with TRBD1 identical over 9 bases. The CDR3 is 15 residues long. V was clipped by 6 bases and J by 4 bases; unmatched bases: 9. The germline V gene encodes CDR1 MGHDK and CDR2 SYGVNS. The CDR3 DNA is TGTGCCAGCAGCACCGGGACAGGGTCAAGAGAGACCCAGTACTTC. Translating gives CASSTGTGSRETQYF.

CDR3: CASSLVATFSSSYEQYF. The CDR3 nucleotides read TGTGCCAGCAGCTTAGTTGCTACGTTCTCAAGCTCCTACGAGCAGTACTTC. The chain uses TRBV7-8 and TRBJ2-7; D unresolved. Trimming cost V 1 base and J 0 bases, with 16 bases left between them. The CDR3 totals 17 residues. Germline V gives CDR1 SGHVS, CDR2 FQNEAQ.

This clone has only a few counts. This chain uses TRBV5-4 with TRBJ2-1; 8 bases are a match to TRBD1. Unmatched junction bases numbered 4, after V lost 0 bases and J lost 5 bases. Germline values: CDR1 SGHNT, CDR2 YYREEE (reference sequence). The CDR3 covers 15 residues. This chain's CDR3 is CASSLGTGTNNEQFF. The CDR3, as DNA: TGTGCCAGCAGCTTGGGGACAGGGACCAACAATGAGCAGTTCTTC.

This clone came up a few times. The chain employs TRBV7-9 and TRBJ1-6; TRBD1 might be the D (5 bases). Germline V gene lookup returns CDR1 SEHNR and CDR2 FQNEAQ (reference sequence). The CDR3 totals 13 residues. V was pared by 5 bases and J by 8 bases, with 10 bases between. CDR3 region: CASSEGGDSPLHF. The CDR3 region has the DNA TGTGCCAGCAGCGAAGGAGGGGATTCACCCCTCCACTTT. The full variable domain, completed using reference TRBV7-9 and TRBJ1-6, is DTGVSQNPRHKITKRGQNVTFRCDPISEHNRLYWYRQTLGQGPEFLTYFQNEAQLEKSRLLSDRFSAERPKGSFSTLEIQRTEQGDSAMYLCASSEGGDSPLHFGNGTRLTVT.

The chain joins TRBV7-8 to TRBJ1-1; TRBD1 matches 7 bases. Trimming took 0 bases from V and 6 from J; bases not matched to a gene: 4. Germline values: CDR1 SGHVS, CDR2 FQNEAQ. This CDR3 spans 14 amino acids. Written as DNA, the CDR3 is TGTGCCAGCAGCTTAGCGCACAGGGGAGCTGAAGCTTTCTTT. It encodes CASSLAHRGAEAFF. Full variable domain (remainder filled in from reference TRBV7-8 and TRBJ1-1): GAGVSQSPRYKVAKRGQDVALRCDPISGHVSLFWYQQALGQGPEFLTYFQNEAQLDKSGLPSDRFFAERPEGSVSTLKIQRTQQEDSAVYLCASSLAHRGAEAFFGQGTRLTVV.

The gene calls are TRBV2 and TRBJ1-1; the D gene is possibly TRBD1 (6 bases). The CDR3 totals 13 residues. In germline, CDR1 is SNHLY, CDR2 FYNNEI. V dropped 8 bases and J dropped 8 bases, with 18 bases sitting between them. The CDR3 region has the DNA TGTGCCAGCGGCCCGGGACAAACGACCGAAGCTTTCTTT. It encodes CASGPGQTTEAFF.

The rearrangement links TRBV18 to TRBJ1-1; TRBD1 matches at 7 bases. Germline V gene sequence: CDR1 KGHSH, CDR2 LQKENI. Unmatched junction bases numbered 4, after V lost 2 bases and J lost 1 base. The length of the CDR3 is 15 residues. The CDR3 nucleotides are TGTGCCAGCTCACCATGGGACAGCGGGAACACTGAAGCTTTCTTT. It translates to CASSPWDSGNTEAFF.

The CDR3 loop is CASSEGDGGFSGYTF. CDR3 nucleotide sequence: TGCGCCAGCAGCGAGGGGGACGGGGGGTTTAGTGGCTACACCTTC. This sequence joins TRBV5-1 and TRBJ1-2; possible D gene TRBD1, 6 bases. V lost 4 bases to trimming and J lost 7 bases, with 20 bases between them. The CDR3 runs 15 residues. From germline, CDR1 is SGHRS and CDR2 YFSETQ.

V gene TRBV27 combines with J gene TRBJ1-2, with 7 bases matching TRBD1. Per the germline V gene, CDR1 is MNHEY and CDR2 is SMNVEV (reference sequence). This CDR3 comprises 15 residues. V lost 5 bases to trimming and J lost 2 bases; unmatched junction nucleotides: 8. The CDR3 protein is CASSPRTGTNYGYTF. Written as DNA, the CDR3 is TGTGCCAGCAGTCCTAGGACAGGCACGAACTATGGCTACACCTTC.

In its sample, this clone was seen a few times. The chain employs TRBV6-5 and TRBJ1-2; the match to TRBD1 covers 7 bases. Trimming cost V 5 bases and J 2 bases; bases outside gene matches: 8. Germline assignment: CDR1 MNHEY and CDR2 SVGAGI. The CDR3 contains 15 residues. The CDR3 spells CASSTLAGGNYGYTF. The DNA for the CDR3 is TGTGCCAGCAGTACCCTCGCAGGGGGGAACTATGGCTACACCTTC.

CDR3 nucleotide sequence: TGTGCCAGTAGTAGGGGGGGGGCCTACGAGCAGTACTTC. Translating gives CASSRGGAYEQYF. The chain joins TRBV19 to TRBJ2-7; 7 bases match TRBD2. Trimming at V came to 4 bases and at J to 2 bases, leaving 2 bases not matched to a gene. This CDR3 has 13 residues. In germline, CDR1 is LNHDA, CDR2 SQIVND (reference sequence).

This clone was counted a single time. The genes are TRBV7-6 and TRBJ2-7; 10 bases are a match to TRBD1. V lost 4 bases, J lost 5 bases, and 14 bases stayed unmatched. The CDR3 spans 17 residues. Germline values: CDR1 SGHVS, CDR2 FNYEAQ. Here the CDR3 DNA reads TGTGCCAGCAGCTCTTTAGACACCGGGACAGGGGTGCACGAGCAGTACTTC. Its protein is CASSSLDTGTGVHEQYF.

A few counts support this clone. V and J are TRBV7-2 and TRBJ2-1, with TRBD2 identical over 7 bases. CDR3 size: 15 residues. CDR1 and CDR2 from the germline V gene are SGHTA and FQGNSA. V lost 2 bases and J lost 7; bases outside the gene matches: 8. As DNA, the CDR3 is TGTGCCAGCAGCTTACTTGGCGGGAGTCGGAATGAGCAGTTCTTC. This codes for CASSLLGGSRNEQFF.

The V gene is TRBV5-6, the J gene TRBJ2-5; possibly TRBD2 for D (5 bases). Germline CDR1 SGHDT, CDR2 YYEEEE. This CDR3 spans 17 amino acids. Trimming cost V 4 bases and J 1 base, with 20 bases left between them. The CDR3 loop reads CASSNHRTGTFQETQYF. CDR3 in DNA: TGTGCCAGCAGCAACCACCGGACTGGAACCTTCCAAGAGACCCAGTACTTC.

The table lists this clone with a few counts. V gene TRBV7-6 combines with J gene TRBJ2-7; D is possibly TRBD2 (5 bases). This CDR3 has 14 residues. Germline assignment: CDR1 SGHVS and CDR2 FNYEAQ. Trimming left V 5 bases short and J 2 bases short, with 13 bases between. DNA for the CDR3: TGTGCCAGCAGCCCCAGCGGCTCCGCCTACGAGCAGTACTTC. Translated: CASSPSGSAYEQYF.

This chain joins TRBV3-1 (or the pseudogene TRBV3-2) and TRBJ2-7; TRBD1 is a possible D gene (6 bases). CDR1 and CDR2 (germline): LGHDT, YNNKEL (reference sequence). The CDR3 is 14 residues long. V lost 4 bases and J lost 2, with 12 bases in between. For the CDR3, the DNA is TGTGCCAGCAGCCCGATCCCAGGGGCCTACGAGCAGTACTTC. It codes for CASSPIPGAYEQYF.

The gene calls are TRBV11-2 and TRBJ2-7; tentative D call: TRBD1 (6 bases). The V gene's germline CDR1 is SGHAT and CDR2 FQNNGV. Trimming took off 10 bases at V and 0 bases at J, with 10 bases between the two ends. The CDR3 runs 12 residues. The CDR3 DNA reads as TGTGCCATCCGACAGGACTCCTACGAGCAGTACTTC. Protein product: CAIRQDSYEQYF. The full variable domain, its missing parts supplied by reference TRBV11-2 and TRBJ2-7, is EAGVAQSPRYKIIEKRQSVAFWCNPISGHATLYWYQQILGQGPKLLIQFQNNGVVDDSQLPKDRFSAERLKGVDSTLKIQPAKLEDSAVYLCAIRQDSYEQYFGPGTRLTVT.

V and J are TRBV2 and TRBJ2-7, with TRBD2 matching over 12 bases. Germline-derived CDR1 and CDR2 are SNHLY and FYNNEI. V lost 0 bases and J lost 3; bases outside the gene matches: 12. This CDR3 region has 19 residues. The CDR3 DNA reads as TGTGCCAGCAGTGAAGCGACTAGCGGGAGTCCCCTATACTACTACGAGCAGTACTTC. Residues: CASSEATSGSPLYYYEQYF.

This clone has only one observation. The chain has TRBV18 and TRBJ2-7; TRBD1 aligns across 7 bases. This CDR3 is 14 amino acids long. Germline V gives CDR1 KGHSH, CDR2 LQKENI. The V segment lost 10 bases and the J segment 6 bases; nucleotides outside the gene matches: 15. CDR3 DNA sequence: TGTGCCACCTCCTCAGGGACAGTTGATGGCGAGCAGTACTTC. Translated: CATSSGTVDGEQYF. The full variable domain, with the rest looked up from reference TRBV18 and TRBJ2-7, is NAGVMQNPRHLVRRRGQEARLRCSPMKGHSHVYWYRQLPEEGLKFMVYLQKENIIDESGMPKERFSAEFPKEGPSILRIQQVVRGDSAAYFCATSSGTVDGEQYFGPGTRLTVT.